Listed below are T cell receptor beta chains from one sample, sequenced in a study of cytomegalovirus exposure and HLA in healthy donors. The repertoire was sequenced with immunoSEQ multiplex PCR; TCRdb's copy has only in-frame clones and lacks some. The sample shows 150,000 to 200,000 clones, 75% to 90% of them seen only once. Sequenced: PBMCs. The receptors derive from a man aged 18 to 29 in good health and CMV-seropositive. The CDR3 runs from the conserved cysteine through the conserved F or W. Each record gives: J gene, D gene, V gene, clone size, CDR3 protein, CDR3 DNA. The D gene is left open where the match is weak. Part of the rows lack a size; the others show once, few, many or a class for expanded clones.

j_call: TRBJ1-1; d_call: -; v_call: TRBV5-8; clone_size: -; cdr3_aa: CASSLSSGGEAFF; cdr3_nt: TGTGCCAGCAGCTTAAGCTCCGGCGGTGAAGCTTTCTTT
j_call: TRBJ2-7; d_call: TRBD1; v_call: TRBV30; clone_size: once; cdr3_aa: CAWTGQLYEQYF; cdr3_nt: TGTGCCTGGACGGGACAGCTATACGAGCAGTACTTC
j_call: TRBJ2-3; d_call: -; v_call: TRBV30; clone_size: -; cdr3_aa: CAWSVEGAYTDTQYF; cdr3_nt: TGTGCCTGGAGTGTGGAGGGGGCGTACACAGATACGCAGTATTTT
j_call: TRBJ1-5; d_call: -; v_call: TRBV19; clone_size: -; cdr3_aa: CASSNRVVSQPQHF; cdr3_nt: TGTGCCAGTAGTAACAGGGTGGTAAGTCAGCCCCAGCATTTT
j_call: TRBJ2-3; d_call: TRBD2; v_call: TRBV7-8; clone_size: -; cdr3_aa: CASSSPPGLASDTQYF; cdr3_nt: TGTGCCAGCAGCAGTCCACCAGGACTAGCGTCAGATACGCAGTATTTT
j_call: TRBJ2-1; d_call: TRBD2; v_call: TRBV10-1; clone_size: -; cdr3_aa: CASTRRGVGRGTYNEQFF; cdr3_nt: TGCGCCAGCACCCGAAGAGGTGTTGGGCGGGGGACTTACAATGAGCAGTTCTTC
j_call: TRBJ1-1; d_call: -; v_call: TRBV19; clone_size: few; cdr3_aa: CASSPGFRGTEAFF; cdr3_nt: TGTGCCAGTAGCCCGGGGTTTCGCGGCACTGAAGCTTTCTTT
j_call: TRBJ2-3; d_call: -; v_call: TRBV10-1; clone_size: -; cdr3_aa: CASSDPQGQPTF; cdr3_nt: TGCGCCAGCAGTGACCCCCAAGGACAGCCGACTTTT
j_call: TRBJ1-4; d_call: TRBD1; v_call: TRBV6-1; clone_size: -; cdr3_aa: CASSSRDRAEKLFF; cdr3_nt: TGTGCCAGCAGTTCCCGGGACAGGGCTGAAAAACTGTTTTTT
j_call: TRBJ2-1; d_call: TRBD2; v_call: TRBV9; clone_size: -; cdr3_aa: CASSARGGGYNEQFF; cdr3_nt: TGTGCCAGCAGCGCACGCGGGGGGGGCTACAATGAGCAGTTCTTC
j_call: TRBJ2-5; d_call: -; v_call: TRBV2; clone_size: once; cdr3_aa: CASSDRYRRIIKETQYF; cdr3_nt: TGTGCCAGCAGTGACAGGTATCGCAGGATTATTAAAGAGACCCAGTACTTC
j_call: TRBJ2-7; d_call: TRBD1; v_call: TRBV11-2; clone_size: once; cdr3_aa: CASTPIGTGPWEQYF; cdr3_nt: TGTGCCAGCACTCCGATCGGGACAGGGCCGTGGGAGCAGTACTTC
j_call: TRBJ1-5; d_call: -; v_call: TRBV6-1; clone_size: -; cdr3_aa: CASSVAAVSDLLPPQHF; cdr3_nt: TGTGCCAGCAGTGTAGCAGCCGTATCCGATCTTTTGCCACCCCAGCATTTT
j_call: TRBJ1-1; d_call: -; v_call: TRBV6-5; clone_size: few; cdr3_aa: CASSYSAGNTEAFF; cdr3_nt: TGTGCCAGCAGTTACTCCGCGGGAAACACTGAAGCTTTCTTT
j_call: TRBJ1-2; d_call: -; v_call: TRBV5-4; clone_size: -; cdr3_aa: CASRLGGAAVYGYTF; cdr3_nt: TGTGCCAGCAGGCTAGGGGGGGCGGCCGTCTATGGCTACACCTTC
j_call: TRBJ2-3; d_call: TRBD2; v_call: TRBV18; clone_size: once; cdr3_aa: CASSPSSGGRSTQYF; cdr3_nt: TGTGCCAGCTCACCGTCTAGCGGGGGGAGGTCTACGCAGTATTTT
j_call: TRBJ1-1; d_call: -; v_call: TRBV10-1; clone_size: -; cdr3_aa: CASSAAVGAGGNTEAFF; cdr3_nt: TGCGCCAGCAGTGCGGCCGTGGGGGCCGGAGGGAACACTGAAGCTTTCTTT
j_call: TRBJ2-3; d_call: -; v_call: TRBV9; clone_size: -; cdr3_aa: CASSVGGTSYGSDTQYF; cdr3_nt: TGTGCCAGCAGCGTAGGAGGCACTAGCTATGGGTCAGATACGCAGTATTTT
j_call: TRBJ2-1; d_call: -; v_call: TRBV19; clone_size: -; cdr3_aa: CASSIVAATYNEQFF; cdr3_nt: TGTGCCAGTAGTATAGTAGCGGCTACCTACAATGAGCAGTTCTTC
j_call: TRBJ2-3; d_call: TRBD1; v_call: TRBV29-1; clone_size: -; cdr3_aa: CSVGQGSYTDTQYF; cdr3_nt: TGCAGCGTTGGACAGGGCTCATACACAGATACGCAGTATTTT